The next 30 T cell receptor beta chains were all read from a single sample in a study of blood T cell repertoires in COVID-19. Clones were sequenced by immunoSEQ multiplex PCR, and TCRdb holds only the in-frame ones, with some missing. The table lists about 94,000 clones, around 80% of them singletons. Sequencing used peripheral blood. The receptor source for this set is a human donor in a cohort sampled during active COVID-19.

The genes are TRBV11-2 and TRBJ2-3; a weak D match, TRBD2 (6 bases). Germline assignment: CDR1 SGHAT and CDR2 FQNNGV. Trimming removed 6 bases at V and 5 bases at J, with 12 bases between. This CDR3 region has 13 residues. CDR3 sequence reads: CASSGGNGDTQYF. The DNA for the CDR3 is TGTGCCAGCAGTGGGGGGAATGGAGATACGCAGTATTTT.

The CDR3 sequence is CASSFSTSGYNEQFF. The DNA of the CDR3 is TGTGCCAGCAGTTTTTCGACTAGCGGGTACAATGAGCAGTTCTTC. The genes are TRBV27 and TRBJ2-1; 10 bases fit TRBD2. CDR3 length equals 15 residues. The V gene end was trimmed by 3 bases and the J gene end by 4 bases; junction bases not matched to a gene: 3. Germline V CDR1 and CDR2: MNHEY, SMNVEV (reference sequence).

The chain links TRBV19 to TRBJ1-1; possibly TRBD1 for D (6 bases). Germline assignment: CDR1 LNHDA and CDR2 SQIVND (reference sequence). This CDR3 has 12 residues. With 6 bases removed from V and 1 base from J, the gap between germline ends came to 6 bases. Written as DNA, the CDR3 is TGTGCCAGTAGGGACAGGAACACTGAAGCTTTCTTT. Its protein product is CASRDRNTEAFF.

V and J are TRBV24-1 and TRBJ2-2; 8 nucleotides line up with TRBD2. V shed 8 bases, J shed 7 bases, and the junction held 8 bases outside the gene matches. The CDR3 runs to 14 residues. Germline lookup yields CDR1 KGHDR and CDR2 SFDVKD. CDR3 loop: CATTASGYNGELFF. CDR3 in DNA: TGTGCCACCACCGCTAGCGGGTACAACGGGGAGCTGTTTTTT.

This rearrangement joins TRBV7-2 to TRBJ2-3, with 7 bases identical to TRBD2. J gave up 0 bases and V 5 bases, and 8 bases lay outside the gene matches. The CDR3 length is 16 residues. Germline V CDR1 and CDR2: SGHTA, FQGNSA. CDR3 residues: CASSPLMRGSTDTQYF. CDR3 coding DNA: TGTGCCAGCAGCCCGTTAATGCGGGGGAGCACAGATACGCAGTATTTT.

V is TRBV6-5 and J is TRBJ2-2, with TRBD1 as a possible D gene (5 bases). The CDR3 covers 11 residues. V lost 8 bases and J lost 8, with 9 bases in between. Germline CDR1 is MNHEY and CDR2 is SVGAGI. The CDR3 sequence: CASQGWGELFF. CDR3 DNA sequence: TGTGCCAGCCAGGGATGGGGGGAGCTGTTTTTT.

This chain's CDR3 is CASSPSSGAGDTQYF. The CDR3 nucleotides are TGTGCCAGCAGCCCCTCTAGCGGAGCGGGAGATACGCAGTATTTT. V is TRBV7-3 and J is TRBJ2-3, with 7 nucleotides matching TRBD2. This CDR3 has 15 residues. The V segment lost 5 bases and the J segment 5 bases; nucleotides outside the gene matches: 10. Per germline, CDR1 SGHTA and CDR2 FQGTGA.

This chain joins TRBV4-3 and TRBJ2-1; 7 bases map to TRBD2. The germline V gene has CDR1 LGHNA and CDR2 YSLEER. The V and J ends lost 3 bases and 1 base, in that order; junction bases with no gene match: 9. This CDR3 is built from 17 residues. The CDR3 DNA reads as TGCGCCAGCAGCCAGGGTGGACTAGATCTATCCTACAATGAGCAGTTCTTC. Its translation: CASSQGGLDLSYNEQFF.

The CDR3 DNA reads as TGTGCCAGCAGTGAAGGGACTAGCGGTCTCAATGAGCAGTTCTTC. Translating it yields CASSEGTSGLNEQFF. The chain is built from TRBV6-4 and TRBJ2-1; TRBD2 aligns across 11 bases. With 3 bases clipped from V and 6 bases from J, the junction kept 4 bases outside the gene matches. Germline CDR1 is MRHNA and CDR2 is SNTAGT. The CDR3 spans 15 residues.

The rearrangement joins TRBV12-3 or TRBV12-4 to TRBJ2-1; 8 nucleotides line up with TRBD1. The CDR3 loop spans 13 amino acids. After removal of 7 bases from V and 5 bases from J, the junction contained 4 bases not matched to a gene. CDR3 DNA: TGTGCCAGCATCGGACAGGGACACAATGAGCAGTTCTTC. This sequence encodes CASIGQGHNEQFF.

The chain couples TRBV9 to TRBJ2-7; 11 positions agree with TRBD2. V dropped 0 bases and J dropped 4; count of bases not matched to a gene: 3. CDR1 SGDLS and CDR2 YYNGEE come from the germline V gene. The CDR3 runs 15 residues. For the CDR3, the DNA is TGTGCCAGCAGCGTAGGGGGACTAGCGGTATACGAGCAGTACTTC. This gives the protein CASSVGGLAVYEQYF.

The J gene is TRBJ2-7, the V gene TRBV5-4; perhaps TRBD1 as D (6 bases). Looked up from germline, CDR1 is SGHNT and CDR2 is YYREEE (reference sequence). This CDR3 has 14 amino acids. V lost 4 bases to trimming and J lost 3 bases, with 14 bases between them. CDR3 coding DNA: TGTGCCAGCAGCCCCCGGGACAAGCTCTACGAGCAGTACTTC. It is translated as CASSPRDKLYEQYF.

J is TRBJ1-1 and V is TRBV10-3; D ambiguous. V dropped 4 bases and J dropped 1 base, with 7 bases sitting between them. The CDR3 contains 13 residues. Germline V lookup: CDR1 ENHRY, CDR2 SYGVKD. The CDR3 here is CAISANGNTEAFF. The CDR3 DNA reads as TGTGCCATCAGTGCGAACGGGAACACTGAAGCTTTCTTT.

The chain is built from TRBV18 and TRBJ1-5; D remains ambiguous. CDR1 is KGHSH and CDR2 is LQKENI in the germline V gene. The CDR3 sequence is 13 residues long. V lost 2 bases and J lost 6, with 8 bases in between. The CDR3 bases are TGTGCCAGCTCACCAAGAGGGCTTCAGCCCCAGCATTTT. This gives the protein CASSPRGLQPQHF.

The V gene is TRBV10-3, the J gene TRBJ2-1, with TRBD1 identical over 9 bases. Germline V gives CDR1 ENHRY, CDR2 SYGVKD. Losses at the gene ends were 5 bases for V and 5 bases for J; bases not matched to a gene: 10. This CDR3 is 16 amino acids long. Here the CDR3 reads CAISNPRDREDNEQFF. CDR3 in DNA: TGTGCCATCAGTAACCCGCGGGACAGGGAGGACAATGAGCAGTTCTTC.

This chain connects TRBV7-3 to TRBJ2-5; a weak D match, TRBD1 (5 bases). The CDR3 is made up of 13 amino acids. Germline V gene sequence: CDR1 SGHTA, CDR2 FQGTGA. V lost 2 bases, J lost 5 bases, and 9 bases lay in between. The CDR3 DNA sequence: TGTGCCAGCAGCTTAGCCAGGGCTGAGACCCAGTACTTC. Translated: CASSLARAETQYF.

This chain links TRBV7-2 with TRBJ2-5; 10 bases fit TRBD2. Germline lookup yields CDR1 SGHTA and CDR2 FQGNSA. The CDR3 contains 15 residues. Trimming took 5 bases from V and 4 from J; bases not matched to a gene: 7. The CDR3 loop is CASSRAGLALETQYF. The CDR3 DNA reads TGTGCCAGCAGCCGGGCGGGACTAGCGTTAGAGACCCAGTACTTC.

DNA of the CDR3: TGTGCCAGCAGCCAAGAGAGACAGGGGGCATTGTACGAGCAGTACTTC. It yields the protein CASSQERQGALYEQYF. J is TRBJ2-7 and V is TRBV14, with 10 nucleotides matching TRBD1. With 0 bases clipped from V and 4 bases from J, the junction kept 6 bases outside the gene matches. Germline values: CDR1 SGHDN, CDR2 FVKESK. There are 16 residues in the CDR3.

The chain employs TRBV7-3 and TRBJ2-1, with TRBD2 as a possible D gene (6 bases). This CDR3 is 15 amino acids long. From germline, CDR1 is SGHTA and CDR2 FQGTGA. V lost 4 bases and J 5 bases, leaving 15 bases between the germline ends. The CDR3 sequence is CASSSVTGLNNEQFF. The CDR3 DNA reads TGTGCCAGCAGCTCAGTCACGGGACTCAACAATGAGCAGTTCTTC.

This clone was counted a few times. This chain joins TRBV6-2 or TRBV6-3 and TRBJ2-1; D is possibly TRBD1 (6 bases). The CDR3 sequence is 17 residues long. Trimming removed 0 bases at V and 3 bases at J, with 15 bases between. Germline V gene sequence: CDR1 MNHEY, CDR2 SVGEGT. In nucleotides, the CDR3 is TGTGCCAGCAGTTACTCGAATCCGAGGGGGATCTACAATGAGCAGTTCTTC. Residues: CASSYSNPRGIYNEQFF.

This clone has just one count. The chain carries TRBV7-9 and TRBJ1-2, with 9 bases lining up with TRBD1. The CDR3 runs to 15 residues. J gave up 4 bases and V 4 bases, and 7 bases lay outside the gene matches. Looked up from germline, CDR1 is SEHNR and CDR2 is FQNEAQ (reference sequence). The CDR3 DNA is TGTGCCAGCAGCTCGAGAGTGGACAGGGGCTATGGCTACACCTTC. Translated, it gives CASSSRVDRGYGYTF. Supplemented by reference TRBV7-9 and TRBJ1-2, the full variable domain reads DTGVSQNPRHKITKRGQNVTFRCDPISEHNRLYWYRQTLGQGPEFLTYFQNEAQLEKSRLLSDRFSAERPKGSFSTLEIQRTEQGDSAMYLCASSSRVDRGYGYTFGSGTRLTVV.

The chain's CDR3 is CASGGLSNTGELFF. For the CDR3, the DNA is TGTGCCTCCGGGGGGCTCTCCAACACCGGGGAGCTGTTTTTT. This sequence joins TRBV6-5 and TRBJ2-2, with D tentatively TRBD2 (7 bases). V was trimmed by 11 bases and J by 2 bases, leaving 15 bases between them. Per the germline V gene, CDR1 is MNHEY and CDR2 is SVGAGI. CDR3 length: 14 residues.

The chain links TRBV11-2 to TRBJ2-7; 7 positions agree with TRBD2. CDR1 and CDR2 from the germline V gene are SGHAT and FQNNGV. The CDR3 has 16 residues. Losses at the gene ends were 5 bases for V and 1 base for J; bases not matched to a gene: 11. In DNA form, the CDR3 reads TGTGCCAGCAGCGGGAAGAGCGGGAAAGGGTCCTACGAGCAGTACTTC. Encoded protein: CASSGKSGKGSYEQYF.

This clone has just a few counts. J is TRBJ1-5 and V is TRBV7-2; the D gene is possibly TRBD1 (5 bases). In germline, CDR1 is SGHTA, CDR2 FQGNSA. The CDR3 extends over 14 amino acids. The ends were cut back, 5 bases at V and 6 bases at J, with 14 bases in the middle. The CDR3 sequence: CASSHDSNLQPQHF. CDR3 DNA: TGTGCCAGCAGCCACGACAGTAACCTTCAGCCCCAGCATTTT.

The genes are TRBV28 and TRBJ1-6, with D tentatively TRBD1 (6 bases). Germline V gene lookup returns CDR1 MDHEN and CDR2 SYDVKM. The CDR3 has 14 residues. The V end lost 6 bases, the J end lost 7 bases, and 13 bases lay between the germline ends. The CDR3 reads CASRKGTKNSPLHF. The CDR3 nucleotides are TGTGCCAGCAGGAAGGGGACAAAGAATTCACCCCTCCACTTT. The entire variable domain, with the rest obtained from reference TRBV28 and TRBJ1-6, is as follows: DVKVTQSSRYLVKRTGEKVFLECVQDMDHENMFWYRQDPGLGLRLIYFSYDVKMKEKGDIPEGYSVSREKKERFSLILESASTNQTSMYLCASRKGTKNSPLHFGNGTRLTVT.

The V call is TRBV15, the J call TRBJ2-1; 13 positions agree with TRBD2. Germline CDR1 is LNHNV and CDR2 is YYDKDF (reference sequence). Trimming took 2 bases from V and 8 from J; bases not matched to a gene: 6. The CDR3 covers 16 residues. The CDR3 coding sequence is TGTGCCACCAGCAGAAAACTAGCGGGAGGGCTCCATGAGCAGTTCTTC. This sequence encodes CATSRKLAGGLHEQFF.

This chain joins TRBV9 and TRBJ1-1, with no clear D. The CDR3 length is 12 residues. Germline loops: CDR1 SGDLS, CDR2 YYNGEE. Trimming pared 3 bases from V and 1 base from J, leaving 4 bases between. CDR3 protein: CASSASNTEAFF. CDR3 DNA sequence: TGTGCCAGCAGCGCTTCGAACACTGAAGCTTTCTTT.

The chain recombines TRBV14 with TRBJ1-3; D ambiguous. This CDR3 region has 16 residues. Germline V CDR1 and CDR2: SGHDN, FVKESK. V was cut by 4 bases and J by 0 bases, with 13 bases left in between. The CDR3, as DNA: TGTGCCAGCAGCCCTAGTGGCGTATTCTCTGGAAACACCATATATTTT. Its translation is CASSPSGVFSGNTIYF. Based on the CDR3 plus reference TRBV14 and TRBJ1-3, the full variable domain is EAGVTQFPSHSVIEKGQTVTLRCDPISGHDNLYWYRRVMGKEIKFLLHFVKESKQDESGMPNNRFLAERTGGTYSTLKVQPAELEDSGVYFCASSPSGVFSGNTIYFGEGSWLTVV.

The table lists this clone with a count of one. The V call is TRBV21-1, the J call TRBJ2-7; TRBD1, the D gene given by the table, was not confirmed from the DNA. TRBV21-1 is shown as a pseudogene. This CDR3 spans 14 amino acids. Written as DNA, the CDR3 is TGTGCCAGCAGCAGGGGACAGGCCCACTACGAGCAGTACTTC. Translated, it gives CASSRGQAHYEQYF.

This CDR3 reads CATSQPGQEYNEQFF. The CDR3 coding sequence is TGTGCCACCAGTCAACCGGGACAGGAATACAATGAGCAGTTCTTC. This chain connects TRBV24-1 to TRBJ2-1, with 8 bases aligning to TRBD1. Germline CDR1 reads KGHDR; CDR2 reads SFDVKD. The trim removed 6 bases at V and 4 bases at J, leaving 7 bases unmatched. The CDR3 runs to 15 residues.